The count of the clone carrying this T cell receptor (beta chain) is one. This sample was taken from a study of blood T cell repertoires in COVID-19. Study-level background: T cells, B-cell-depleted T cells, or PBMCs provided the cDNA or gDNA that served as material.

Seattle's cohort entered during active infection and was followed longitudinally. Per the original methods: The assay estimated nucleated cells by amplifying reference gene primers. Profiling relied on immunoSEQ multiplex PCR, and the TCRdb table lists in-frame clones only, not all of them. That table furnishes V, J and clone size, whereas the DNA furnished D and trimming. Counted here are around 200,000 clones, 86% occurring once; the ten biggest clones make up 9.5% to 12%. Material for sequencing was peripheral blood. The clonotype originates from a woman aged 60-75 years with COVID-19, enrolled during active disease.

CDR3 nucleotides: TGTGCCAGCAGTTACCGGATACCGGGGTCCTACGAGCAGTACTTC. This encodes CASSYRIPGSYEQYF. The genes are TRBV6-6 and TRBJ2-7; a weak D match, TRBD2 (5 bases). Germline CDR1 is MNHNY and CDR2 is SVGAGI (reference sequence). The CDR3 totals 15 residues. The ends were cut back, 2 bases at V and 1 base at J, with 12 bases in the middle.